A selection of T cell receptor beta chains follows, all from one sample in a study of blood T cell repertoires in COVID-19. Some clones are missing from TCRdb's copy, which holds only in-frame ones; the method was immunoSEQ multiplex PCR. The sample has roughly 410,000 clones, 89% seen once; the top ten hold approximately 1.5%. Sequencing was done on a sample of peripheral blood. The receptors derive from a woman between 40 and 55 years old with COVID-19, enrolled during active disease. Both conserved end residues are part of each CDR3. A D gene is named only where the DNA matches it firmly. Size is omitted from some rows. Given values are once, few, many or a class for expanded clones.

TRBJ1-4,.,TRBV28,.,TGTGCCAGCAGTTTATCTATATTCATAGAAAAACTGTTTTTT,CASSLSIFIEKLFF
TRBJ2-4,once,TRBV27,.,TGTGCCAGCAGAACAGGACAAAACATTCAGTACTTC,CASRTGQNIQYF
TRBJ2-4,.,TRBV7-2,TRBD1,TGTGCCAGCAGCCCAGAGGGGACAGGGATAACCAAAAACATTCAGTACTTC,CASSPEGTGITKNIQYF
TRBJ1-6,.,TRBV28,.,TGTGCCAGCAGTTTAAGGGCAGGGGTCTATAATTCACCCCTCCACTTT,CASSLRAGVYNSPLHF
TRBJ2-2,.,TRBV11-3,TRBD1,TGTGCCAGCAGCATTACAGGGGTCGGGACCGGGGAGCTGTTTTTT,CASSITGVGTGELFF
TRBJ1-4,once,TRBV30,.,TGTGCCTGGGAGCAGGGTAGTATTGGTGAAAAACTGTTTTTT,CAWEQGSIGEKLFF
TRBJ2-2,.,TRBV4-3,.,TGCGCCAGCAGCAAGGGATCTGCGAAGCGGTCCACCGGGGAGCTGTTTTTT,CASSKGSAKRSTGELFF
TRBJ1-4,.,TRBV30,.,TGTGCCTGGAGTGTGCGGCGGAAGAATGAAAAACTGTTTTTT,CAWSVRRKNEKLFF
TRBJ2-2,.,TRBV27,TRBD2,TGTGCCAGCAGTTTCTTCAGCGGGAGGCGGACCGGGGAGCTGTTTTTT,CASSFFSGRRTGELFF
TRBJ2-3,.,TRBV6-6,TRBD2,TGTGCCAGCAGTTACGAGACTAGCGGGGTAGGAGGTGCGCAGTATTTT,CASSYETSGVGGAQYF
TRBJ2-7,.,TRBV28,.,TGTGCCAGCAGTACGACAGACCAGCCCACCTACGAGCAGTACTTC,CASSTTDQPTYEQYF
TRBJ2-7,.,TRBV6-2/TRBV6-3,.,TGTGCCAGCAGTTCACAGGGCGCCTACGAGCAGTACTTC,CASSSQGAYEQYF
TRBJ1-1,.,TRBV7-2,.,TGTGCCAGCAGCTTAGGCAGGGCGAACACTGAAGCTTTCTTT,CASSLGRANTEAFF
TRBJ2-7,.,TRBV19,.,TGTGCCAGTAGTATCGTCGAGGGCCGGCAGCAGTACTTC,CASSIVEGRQQYF
TRBJ1-4,.,TRBV5-6,.,TGTGCCAGCAGCTTTGCGGAGGGTTCCGCAACTAATGAAAAACTGTTTTTT,CASSFAEGSATNEKLFF
TRBJ1-2,once,TRBV7-2,.,.,CASSFGQGASFDTF
TRBJ1-2,.,TRBV6-6,TRBD1,TGTGCCAGCAGTTACGAGACAGGGGGGCTTGGTGGCTACACCTTC,CASSYETGGLGGYTF
TRBJ1-1,once,TRBV5-1,.,TGCGCCAGCAGCTTAGAGGTCAACACTGAAGCTTTCTTT,CASSLEVNTEAFF
TRBJ2-1,.,TRBV9,TRBD2,TGTGCCAGCAGCGCCCGACTAGCGTATAGCTCCTACAATGAGCAGTTCTTC,CASSARLAYSSYNEQFF
TRBJ2-1,few,TRBV7-6,TRBD2,TGTGCCAGCAGCCCCGAAAGAACTAGCGGGAACCATGAGCAGTTCTTC,CASSPERTSGNHEQFF
TRBJ1-2,.,TRBV11-2,.,TGTGCCAGCAGCTTAAGGCAGGGGCTGGGCTATGGCTACACCTTC,CASSLRQGLGYGYTF
TRBJ1-4,.,TRBV28,TRBD1,TGTGCCAGCAGCTCTGCCGGGACAGGGGCAAAAAAACTGTTTTTT,CASSSAGTGAKKLFF
TRBJ1-2,.,TRBV23-1,.,TGCGCCAGCAGTCTCTCGACTGCCTATGGCTACACCTTC,CASSLSTAYGYTF
TRBJ1-6,.,TRBV19,.,TGTGCCAGTAGTATAGAACCGGGGAGGTCGTCACCCCTCCACTTT,CASSIEPGRSSPLHF
TRBJ1-5,once,TRBV7-2,TRBD1,TGTGCCAGCAGCTTAGGACAGACAGGGGGATTGAATCAGCCCCAGCATTTT,CASSLGQTGGLNQPQHF
TRBJ1-5,.,TRBV19,TRBD1,TGTGCCAGTAGTATGTTCCCCGGACAGGGGGCCGTAGATCAGCCCCAGCATTTT,CASSMFPGQGAVDQPQHF
TRBJ1-6,.,TRBV18,.,TGTGCCAGCCAAGGGACACAAGGGTCACCCCTCCACTTT,CASQGTQGSPLHF
TRBJ1-6,once,TRBV28,.,TGTGCCAGCAGTTTCGCTACGGGTAGCTCCTATAATTCACCCCTCCACTTT,CASSFATGSSYNSPLHF
TRBJ1-5,.,TRBV18,.,TGTGCCAGCTCACCCCACGGCCCCACAGTTAGCAATCAGCCCCAGCATTTT,CASSPHGPTVSNQPQHF
TRBJ1-2,.,TRBV6-5,TRBD1,TGTGCCAGCACTCAAAGCGGACAGGGGGGCTACACCTTC,CASTQSGQGGYTF
TRBJ1-1,.,TRBV5-1,TRBD1,TGCGCCAGCAGACACCTCCCGGGACAGGGCAACACTGAAGCTTTCTTT,CASRHLPGQGNTEAFF
TRBJ1-2,.,TRBV19,TRBD1,TGTGCCAGTAGAATGACAGGGGATTCGTATGGCTACACCTTC,CASRMTGDSYGYTF
TRBJ2-1,.,TRBV24-1,TRBD2,TGTGCCACCAGTGTTCCGGCCCCCGGGACTAGCGGGGCCGGGGAGCAGTTCTTC,CATSVPAPGTSGAGEQFF
TRBJ1-3,.,TRBV5-1,.,TGCGCCAGCAGCTTGGCAGGAACCTTACTCTCTGGAAACACCATATATTTT,CASSLAGTLLSGNTIYF
TRBJ1-1,once,TRBV28,TRBD1,TGTGCCAGCAAAAGGGCCGTGGACAGGGGGTCGAACACTGAAGCTTTCTTT,CASKRAVDRGSNTEAFF
TRBJ1-1,.,TRBV7-9,.,TGTGCCAGCAGCTTCTTGAACACTGAAGCTTTCTTT,CASSFLNTEAFF
TRBJ2-3,.,TRBV28,TRBD2,TGTGCCAGCAGTTACGCTAGCGGGAGGGCGGGTGCGGGAGATACGCAGTATTTT,CASSYASGRAGAGDTQYF
TRBJ1-2,.,TRBV28,.,TGTGCCAGCAGTTTATCTGGCACAGGCCTAGGCTACACCTTC,CASSLSGTGLGYTF
TRBJ2-3,.,TRBV27,TRBD1,TGTGCCAGCATGGGGGGACAGGGATTCCCAGATACGCAGTATTTT,CASMGGQGFPDTQYF
TRBJ2-1,.,TRBV23-1,TRBD2,TGCGCCAGCAGTCAAGGGACTAGCCGTTCCTACAATGAGCAGTTCTTC,CASSQGTSRSYNEQFF
TRBJ1-2,.,TRBV28,.,TGTGCCAGCAGTTTGTCCAGCTATGGCTACACCTTC,CASSLSSYGYTF
TRBJ1-4,.,TRBV27,TRBD1,TGTGCCAGCAGTTTCCAAGGGACAGGGCCTAATGAAAAACTGTTTTTT,CASSFQGTGPNEKLFF
TRBJ2-5,.,TRBV4-3,.,TGCGCCAGCAGCCAAGTCGAAGGGGAAGAGACCCAGTACTTC,CASSQVEGEETQYF
TRBJ1-2,.,TRBV28,TRBD1,TGTGCCAGCAGTTTTGGGACAGGAGGGAATTATGGCTACACCTTC,CASSFGTGGNYGYTF
TRBJ1-2,.,TRBV28,.,TGTGCCAGCTCCGGAGGGGAGGGTTACTATGGCTACACCTTC,CASSGGEGYYGYTF
TRBJ2-1,.,TRBV10-1,.,TGCGCCAGCAGTGTAACGAGTGGCGGGCGGACTTACAATGAGCAGTTCTTC,CASSVTSGGRTYNEQFF
TRBJ1-4,.,TRBV2,.,TGTGCCAGCAGTGAGACAGGCTCTAATGAAAAACTGTTTTTT,CASSETGSNEKLFF
TRBJ2-7,.,TRBV7-8,.,TGTGCCAGCAGCCTATTACAGGGTTACGAGCAGTACTTC,CASSLLQGYEQYF
TRBJ2-5,.,TRBV7-6,.,TGTGCCAGCATCATACGGGGGACCCAGTACTTC,CASIIRGTQYF
TRBJ1-5,.,TRBV28,.,TGTGCCAGCAGTTTTCCGGTAAATCAGCCCCAGCATTTT,CASSFPVNQPQHF